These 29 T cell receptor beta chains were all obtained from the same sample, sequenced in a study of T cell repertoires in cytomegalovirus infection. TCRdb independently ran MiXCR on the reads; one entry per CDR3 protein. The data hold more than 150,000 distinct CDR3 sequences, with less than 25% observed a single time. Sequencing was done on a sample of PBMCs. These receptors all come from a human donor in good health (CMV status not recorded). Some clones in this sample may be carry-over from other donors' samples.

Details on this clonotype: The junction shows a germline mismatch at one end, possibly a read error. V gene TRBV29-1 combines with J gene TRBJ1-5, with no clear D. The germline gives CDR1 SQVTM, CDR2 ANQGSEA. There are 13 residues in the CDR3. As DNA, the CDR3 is TGCAGCGTTGGGGGTCCAGGAAATCAGCCTCAGCATTTT. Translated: CSVGGPGNQPQHF.

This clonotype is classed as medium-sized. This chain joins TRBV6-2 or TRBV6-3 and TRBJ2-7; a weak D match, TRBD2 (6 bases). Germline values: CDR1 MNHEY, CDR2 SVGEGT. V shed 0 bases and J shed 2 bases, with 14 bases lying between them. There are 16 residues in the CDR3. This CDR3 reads CASSYSGGIWTYEQYF. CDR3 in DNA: TGTGCCAGCAGTTACTCCGGGGGAATCTGGACCTACGAGCAGTACTTC.

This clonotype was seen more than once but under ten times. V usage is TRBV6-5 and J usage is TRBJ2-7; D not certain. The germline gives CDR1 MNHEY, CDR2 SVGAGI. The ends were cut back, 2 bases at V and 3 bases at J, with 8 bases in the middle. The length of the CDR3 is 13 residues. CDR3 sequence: CASSYTGRYEQYF. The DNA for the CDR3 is TGTGCCAGCAGTTACACGGGCCGCTACGAGCAGTACTTC.

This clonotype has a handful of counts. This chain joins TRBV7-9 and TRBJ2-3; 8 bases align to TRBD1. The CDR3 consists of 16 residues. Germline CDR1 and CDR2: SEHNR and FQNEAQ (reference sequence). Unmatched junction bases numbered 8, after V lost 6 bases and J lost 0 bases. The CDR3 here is CASSTQGATSTDTQYF. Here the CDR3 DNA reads TGTGCCAGCAGTACTCAGGGGGCTACTAGCACAGATACGCAGTATTTT.

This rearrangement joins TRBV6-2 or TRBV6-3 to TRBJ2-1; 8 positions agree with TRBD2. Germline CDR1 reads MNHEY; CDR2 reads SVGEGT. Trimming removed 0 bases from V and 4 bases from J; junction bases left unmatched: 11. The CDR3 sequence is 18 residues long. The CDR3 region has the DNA TGTGCCAGCAGTTACTCGATTTTCCACGGGAGGGATTACAATGAGCAGTTCTTC. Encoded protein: CASSYSIFHGRDYNEQFF.

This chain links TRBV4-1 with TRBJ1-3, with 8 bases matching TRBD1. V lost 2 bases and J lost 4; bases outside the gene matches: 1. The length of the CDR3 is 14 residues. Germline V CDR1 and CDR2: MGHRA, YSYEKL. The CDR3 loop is CASSQWTGGNTIYF. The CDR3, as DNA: TGCGCCAGCAGCCAATGGACAGGGGGAAACACCATATATTTT.

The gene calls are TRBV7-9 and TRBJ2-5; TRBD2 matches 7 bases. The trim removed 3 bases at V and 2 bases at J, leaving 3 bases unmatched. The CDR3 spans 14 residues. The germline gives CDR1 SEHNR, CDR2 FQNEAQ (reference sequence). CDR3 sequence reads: CASSFGGRQETQYF. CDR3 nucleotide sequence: TGTGCCAGCAGCTTTGGCGGGAGACAAGAGACCCAGTACTTC.

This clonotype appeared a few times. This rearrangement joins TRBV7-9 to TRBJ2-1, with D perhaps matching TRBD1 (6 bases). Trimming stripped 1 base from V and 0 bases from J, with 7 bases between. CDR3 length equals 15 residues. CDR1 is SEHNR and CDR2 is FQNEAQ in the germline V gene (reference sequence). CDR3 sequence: CASSLVRGSYNEQFF. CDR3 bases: TGTGCCAGCAGCTTAGTCAGGGGCTCCTACAATGAGCAGTTCTTC.

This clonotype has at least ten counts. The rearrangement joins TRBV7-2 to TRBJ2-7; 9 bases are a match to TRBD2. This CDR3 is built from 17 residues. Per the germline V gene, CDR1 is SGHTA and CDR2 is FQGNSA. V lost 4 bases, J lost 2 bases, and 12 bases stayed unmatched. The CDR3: CASSSPGLASGAYEQYF. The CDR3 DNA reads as TGTGCCAGCAGCTCCCCGGGACTAGCCTCCGGGGCCTACGAGCAGTACTTC.

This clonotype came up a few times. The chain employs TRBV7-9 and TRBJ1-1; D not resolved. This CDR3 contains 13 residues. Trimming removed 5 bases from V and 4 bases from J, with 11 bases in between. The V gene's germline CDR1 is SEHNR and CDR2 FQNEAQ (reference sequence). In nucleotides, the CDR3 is TGTGCCAGCAGCCCCGCGTGGGGCACTGAAGCTTTCTTT. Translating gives CASSPAWGTEAFF.

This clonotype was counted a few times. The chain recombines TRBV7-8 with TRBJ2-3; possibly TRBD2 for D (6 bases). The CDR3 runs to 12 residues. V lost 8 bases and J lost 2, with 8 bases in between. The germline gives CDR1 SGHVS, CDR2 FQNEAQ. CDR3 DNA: TGTGCCAGCGGGCGGGACACAGATACGCAGTATTTT. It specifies CASGRDTDTQYF.

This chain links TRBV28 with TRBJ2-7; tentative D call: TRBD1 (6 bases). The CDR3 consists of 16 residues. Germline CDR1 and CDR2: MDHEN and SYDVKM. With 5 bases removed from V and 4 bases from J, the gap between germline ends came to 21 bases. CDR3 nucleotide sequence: TGTGCCAGCAGTCCCTACCCAGGTGGCAGGGGATACGAGCAGTACTTC. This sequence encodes CASSPYPGGRGYEQYF.

In nucleotides, the CDR3 is TGCGCCAGCAGCATATCGGGGGACTATGGCTACACCTTC. This gives the protein CASSISGDYGYTF. The chain is built from TRBV5-1 and TRBJ1-2; possibly TRBD1 for D (5 bases). This CDR3 has 13 amino acids. The V gene lost 4 bases and the J gene lost 3 bases, with 10 bases spanning the gap. Germline V CDR1 and CDR2: SGHRS, YFSETQ.

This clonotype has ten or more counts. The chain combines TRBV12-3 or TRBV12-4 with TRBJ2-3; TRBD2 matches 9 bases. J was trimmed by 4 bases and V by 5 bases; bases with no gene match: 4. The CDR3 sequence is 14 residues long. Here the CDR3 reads CASSMTSGADTQYF. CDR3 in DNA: TGTGCCAGCAGTATGACTAGCGGAGCAGATACGCAGTATTTT.

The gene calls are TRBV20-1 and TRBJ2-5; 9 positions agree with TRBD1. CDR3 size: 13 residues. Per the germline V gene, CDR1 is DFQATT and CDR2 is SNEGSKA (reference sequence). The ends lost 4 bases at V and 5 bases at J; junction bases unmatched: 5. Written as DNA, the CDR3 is TGCAGTGCTAAAACAGGGGGCTTTGAGACCCAGTACTTC. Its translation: CSAKTGGFETQYF.

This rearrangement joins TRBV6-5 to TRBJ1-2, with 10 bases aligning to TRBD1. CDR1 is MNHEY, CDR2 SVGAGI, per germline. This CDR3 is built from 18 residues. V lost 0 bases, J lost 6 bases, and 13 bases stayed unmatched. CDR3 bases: TGTGCCAGCAGTTACTCGGAGCTAGGGACAGGGGAGGAGGATGGCTACACCTTC. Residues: CASSYSELGTGEEDGYTF.

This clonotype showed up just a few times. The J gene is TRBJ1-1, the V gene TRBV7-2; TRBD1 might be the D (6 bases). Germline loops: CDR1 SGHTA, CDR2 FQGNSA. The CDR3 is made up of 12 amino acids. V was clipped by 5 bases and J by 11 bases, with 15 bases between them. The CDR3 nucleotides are TGTGCCAGCAGCGAACAGGGATTGAAGGCTTTCTTT. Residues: CASSEQGLKAFF.

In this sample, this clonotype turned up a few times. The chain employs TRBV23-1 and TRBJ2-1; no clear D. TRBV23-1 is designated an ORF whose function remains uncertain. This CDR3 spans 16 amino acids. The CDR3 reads CAPWIPDIADINEQFF. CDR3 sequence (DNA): TGCGCTCCGTGGATCCCCGATATCGCAGATATCAATGAGCAGTTCTTC.

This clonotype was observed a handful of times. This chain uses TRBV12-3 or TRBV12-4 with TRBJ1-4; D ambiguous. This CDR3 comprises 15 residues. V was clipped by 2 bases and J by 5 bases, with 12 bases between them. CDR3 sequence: CASSLLGIGNEKLFF. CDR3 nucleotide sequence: TGTGCCAGCAGTTTATTGGGGATCGGGAATGAAAAACTGTTTTTT.

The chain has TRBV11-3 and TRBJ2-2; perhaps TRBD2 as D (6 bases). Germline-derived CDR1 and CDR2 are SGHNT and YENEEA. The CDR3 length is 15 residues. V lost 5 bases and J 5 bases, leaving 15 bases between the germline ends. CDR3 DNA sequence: TGTGCCAGCAGCGCGGGAAGCCCAGGGACCGGGGAGCTGTTTTTT. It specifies CASSAGSPGTGELFF.

For the CDR3, the DNA is TGTGCCAGCAGCGTAGTAATTGGCGGGAACACTGAAGCTTTCTTT. Its protein is CASSVVIGGNTEAFF. The chain employs TRBV9 and TRBJ1-1, with D unresolved. The ends were cut back, 0 bases at V and 1 base at J, with 10 bases in the middle. The length of the CDR3 is 15 residues. Germline CDR1 SGDLS, CDR2 YYNGEE.

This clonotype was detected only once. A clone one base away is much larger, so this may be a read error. Here the CDR3 reads CGSSLRAGSTDTQYF. The CDR3 region has the DNA TGTGGCAGCAGCTTAAGGGCGGGGTCCACAGATACGCAGTATTTT. The chain recombines TRBV7-6 with TRBJ2-3, with a tentative D call TRBD2 (6 bases). The CDR3 consists of 15 residues. Germline CDR1 reads SGHVS; CDR2 reads FNYEAQ.

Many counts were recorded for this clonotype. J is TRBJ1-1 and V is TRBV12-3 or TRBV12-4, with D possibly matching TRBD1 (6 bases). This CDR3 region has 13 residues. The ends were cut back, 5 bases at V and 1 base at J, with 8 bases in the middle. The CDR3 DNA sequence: TGTGCCAGCAGTCAGGGGTGGAACACTGAAGCTTTCTTT. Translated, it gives CASSQGWNTEAFF.

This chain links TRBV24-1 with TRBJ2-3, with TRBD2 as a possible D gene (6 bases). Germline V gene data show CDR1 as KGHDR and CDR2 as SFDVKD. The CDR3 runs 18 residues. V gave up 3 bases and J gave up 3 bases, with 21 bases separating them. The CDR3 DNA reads TGTGCCACCAGTGATCCGGGAGAGGGGCCTGTTGGGACAGATACGCAGTATTTT. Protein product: CATSDPGEGPVGTDTQYF.

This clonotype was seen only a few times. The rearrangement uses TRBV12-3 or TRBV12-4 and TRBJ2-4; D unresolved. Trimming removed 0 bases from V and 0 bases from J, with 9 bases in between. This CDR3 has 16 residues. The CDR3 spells CASSLAGSLAKNIQYF. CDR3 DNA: TGTGCCAGCAGTTTAGCGGGGTCTTTAGCCAAAAACATTCAGTACTTC.

This chain's CDR3 is CASRPTGLHTGELFF. The CDR3 DNA reads as TGTGCCAGCAGGCCTACGGGACTCCACACCGGGGAGCTGTTTTTT. The rearrangement uses TRBV28 and TRBJ2-2, with TRBD2 as a possible D gene (6 bases). Germline V lookup: CDR1 MDHEN, CDR2 SYDVKM. V gave up 6 bases and J gave up 3 bases, with 14 bases separating them. CDR3 length: 15 amino acids.

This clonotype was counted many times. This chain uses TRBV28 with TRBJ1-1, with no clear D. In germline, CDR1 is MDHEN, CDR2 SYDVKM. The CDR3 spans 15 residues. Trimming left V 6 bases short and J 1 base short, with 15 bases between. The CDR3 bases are TGTGCCAGCAGCCCTTCTTACCGGGGGAACACTGAAGCTTTCTTT. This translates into CASSPSYRGNTEAFF.

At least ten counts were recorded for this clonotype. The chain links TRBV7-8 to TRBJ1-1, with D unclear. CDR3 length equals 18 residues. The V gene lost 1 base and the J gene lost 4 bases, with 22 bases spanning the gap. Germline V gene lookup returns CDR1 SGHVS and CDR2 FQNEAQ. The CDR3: CASSLGGWSFSGGTEAFF. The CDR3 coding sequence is TGTGCCAGCAGCTTAGGTGGGTGGAGTTTCTCGGGAGGCACTGAAGCTTTCTTT. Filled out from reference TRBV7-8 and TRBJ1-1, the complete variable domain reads GAGVSQSPRYKVAKRGQDVALRCDPISGHVSLFWYQQALGQGPEFLTYFQNEAQLDKSGLPSDRFFAERPEGSVSTLKIQRTQQEDSAVYLCASSLGGWSFSGGTEAFFGQGTRLTVV.

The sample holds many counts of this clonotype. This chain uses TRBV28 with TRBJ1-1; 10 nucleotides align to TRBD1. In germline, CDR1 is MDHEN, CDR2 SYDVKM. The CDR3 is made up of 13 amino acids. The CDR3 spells CRTEGQGIVEAFF. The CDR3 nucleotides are TGTCGGACTGAGGGACAGGGGATAGTTGAAGCTTTCTTT.